The entry below gives a single TCR beta chain sequence along with its context. Its matching antigen is unknown. The data belong to a study of blood T cells in healthy people across ages. Across the study: With template switching, about one barcoded beta molecule was captured per two T cells. Study-wide points: It was not known whether donors were CMV positive (a possible confounder of expanded clonotype changes).

Then a second PCR, running roughly 7 to 11 cycles, was carried out with a sample-barcoded 5' primer and a J-beta primer mix. One entry per CDR3 protein results from TCRdb running MiXCR on the 5' RACE reads. Of 1.5 million to 2 million distinct CDR3 sequences in the sample, 49% were seen once. Donor samples were obtained from healthy Caucasian individuals from Russia, aged 6 to 90. The CDR3 runs to 12 residues. The germline gives CDR1 SGHDT, CDR2 YYEEEE. Sample: blood. The chain uses TRBV5-6 and TRBJ2-7, with 7 bases matching TRBD1. The sequence was obtained from a woman aged 35 to 49 in good health. The CDR3 protein is CSSSFTGVEQYF. The CDR3 bases are TGTAGCAGCAGCTTTACAGGGGTCGAGCAGTACTTC.